The 7 T cell receptor beta chains listed next were all sequenced from one sample in a study of shared clonotypes between healthy human individuals. This table comes from immunoSEQ multiplex PCR, and its TCRdb copy is limited to in-frame clones, with some not included. Of about 180,000 clones in the sample, approximately 95% were seen once. The sequencing input was naive CD4+ T cells sorted from blood. The subset: CD45RA+ positively selected. These receptors all come from a woman aged 30 to 39 in good health.

The V call is TRBV5-1, the J call TRBJ2-7, with D uncertain. Germline loops: CDR1 SGHRS, CDR2 YFSETQ. The CDR3 runs 11 residues. Trimming cost V 0 bases and J 5 bases, with 3 bases left between them. CDR3 sequence (DNA): TGCGCCAGCAGCTTGGACCACGAGCAGTACTTC. Protein product: CASSLDHEQYF.

J is TRBJ1-1 and V is TRBV15; D call uncertain. CDR3 length equals 16 residues. V lost 0 bases and J 2 bases, leaving 13 bases between the germline ends. CDR1 is LNHNV, CDR2 YYDKDF, per germline (reference sequence). The CDR3 reads CATSRDGRWRNTEAFF. The CDR3 coding sequence is TGTGCCACCAGCAGAGACGGACGGTGGAGAAACACTGAAGCTTTCTTT.

This rearrangement joins TRBV15 to TRBJ2-7, with 11 nucleotides matching TRBD2. V lost 5 bases and J lost 0; bases outside the gene matches: 12. In germline, CDR1 is LNHNV, CDR2 YYDKDF (reference sequence). The CDR3 consists of 18 residues. For the CDR3, the DNA is TGTGCCACCAGCCGTAACCCCCTGACTAGCGGGAACTCCTACGAGCAGTACTTC. Its translation: CATSRNPLTSGNSYEQYF.

The chain carries TRBV25-1 and TRBJ2-5; weak D call: TRBD1 (6 bases). The J call may be faulty, since TRBJ2-7 better matches the DNA end. Germline V CDR1 and CDR2: MGHDK, SYGVNS. The CDR3 totals 15 residues. The CDR3 DNA reads TGTGCCAGCAGTGAATTAGGTCAGGGGAAATACGAGCAGTACTTC. It codes for CASSELGQGKYEQYF.

This clone was observed a single time. The genes are TRBV19 and TRBJ2-7, with D possibly being TRBD1 or TRBD2 (6 bases each). The germline gives CDR1 LNHDA, CDR2 SQIVND (reference sequence). This CDR3 is built from 17 residues. Trimming took off 5 bases at V and 7 bases at J, with 27 bases between the two ends. CDR3 region: CASSWQGKGRAGSEQYF. The CDR3 coding sequence is TGTGCCAGTAGTTGGCAGGGGAAGGGCCGGGCGGGATCGGAGCAGTACTTC.

This chain links TRBV19 with TRBJ1-3; a possible D gene is TRBD1 (6 bases). Deletions cut 8 bases from V and 3 bases from J, with 11 bases between. This CDR3 has 13 residues. Looked up from germline, CDR1 is LNHDA and CDR2 is SQIVND (reference sequence). The CDR3 region has the DNA TGTGCCAGTTTCGACAGGCGTGGAAACACCATATATTTT. The encoded protein is CASFDRRGNTIYF. The whole variable domain, remainder taken from reference TRBV19 and TRBJ1-3, is DGGITQSPKYLFRKEGQNVTLSCEQNLNHDAMYWYRQDPGQGLRLIYYSQIVNDFQKGDIAEGYSVSREKKESFPLTVTSAQKNPTAFYLCASFDRRGNTIYFGEGSWLTVV.

This clone was seen a handful of times. This chain's CDR3 is CAHGTSGTREQYF. In DNA, the CDR3 is TGTGCCCATGGGACTAGCGGGACGCGCGAGCAGTACTTC. The chain is built from TRBV28 and TRBJ2-7, with 13 nucleotides matching TRBD2. CDR1 and CDR2 from the germline V gene are MDHEN and SYDVKM. The CDR3 runs to 13 residues. The V segment lost 11 bases and the J segment 6 bases; nucleotides outside the gene matches: 7.